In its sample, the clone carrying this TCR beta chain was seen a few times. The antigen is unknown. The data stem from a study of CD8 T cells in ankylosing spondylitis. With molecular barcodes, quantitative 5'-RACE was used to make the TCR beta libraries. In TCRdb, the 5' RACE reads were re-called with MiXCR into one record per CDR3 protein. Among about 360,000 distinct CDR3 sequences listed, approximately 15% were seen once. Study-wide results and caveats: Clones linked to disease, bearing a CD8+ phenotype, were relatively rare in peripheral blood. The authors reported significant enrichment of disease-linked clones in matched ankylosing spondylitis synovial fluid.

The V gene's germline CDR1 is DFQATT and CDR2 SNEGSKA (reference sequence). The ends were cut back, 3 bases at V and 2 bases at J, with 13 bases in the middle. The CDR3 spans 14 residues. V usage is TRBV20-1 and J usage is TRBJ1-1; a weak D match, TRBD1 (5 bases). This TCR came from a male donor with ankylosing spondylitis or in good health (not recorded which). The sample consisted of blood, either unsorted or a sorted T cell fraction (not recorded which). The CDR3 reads CSARKPGTNTEAFF. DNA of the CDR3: TGCAGTGCTAGGAAGCCGGGGACCAACACTGAAGCTTTCTTT.